The 28 T cell receptor beta chains listed next were all sequenced from one sample in a study of blood T cell repertoires in COVID-19. Some clones are missing from TCRdb's copy, which holds only in-frame ones; the method was immunoSEQ multiplex PCR. Of 140,000 or so clones detected, around 81% appear once; the ten largest clones hold 7% to 10%. The sequenced material came from peripheral blood. These TCRs come from a human donor in a cohort sampled during active COVID-19.

The V call is TRBV7-9, the J call TRBJ2-7; 10 bases agree with TRBD2. The germline CDR1 and CDR2 sequences are SEHNR and FQNEAQ (reference sequence). The J segment lost 5 bases and the V segment lost 9 bases, leaving 16 bases of the junction unmatched. CDR3 length: 16 residues. The CDR3: CASTPWRSGRANEQYF. CDR3 sequence (DNA): TGTGCCAGTACCCCATGGCGGAGCGGGAGGGCCAACGAGCAGTACTTC.

In its sample, this clone was seen once. Distinct nucleotide sequences in the sample also encode this CDR3. The chain is built from TRBV24-1 and TRBJ2-7; D gene uncertain. V gave up 4 bases and J gave up 0 bases, with 6 bases separating them. CDR1 is KGHDR and CDR2 is SFDVKD in the germline V gene. The CDR3 runs 13 residues. The CDR3: CATSDPLSYEQYF. In nucleotides, the CDR3 is TGTGCCACCAGTGACCCCCTCTCCTACGAGCAGTACTTC.

This clone was recorded a few times. The chain links TRBV6-5 to TRBJ2-1; the match to TRBD2 covers 12 bases. Losses at the gene ends were 11 bases for V and 7 bases for J; bases not matched to a gene: 6. The CDR3 is made up of 13 amino acids. Germline CDR1 and CDR2: MNHEY and SVGAGI. CDR3 in DNA: TGTGCCGGCGGACTAGCGGGGAAAAATGAGCAGTTCTTC. Its translation is CAGGLAGKNEQFF.

In this sample, this clone turned up a few times. This chain uses TRBV4-2 with TRBJ2-1, with TRBD2 matching over 13 bases. Per germline, CDR1 LGHNA and CDR2 YNFKEQ. V trimming: 4 bases; J trimming: 5 bases; junction bases outside the gene matches: 5. The CDR3 runs 16 residues. The CDR3 is CASSPEGTSGNNEQFF. CDR3 DNA: TGTGCCAGCAGCCCCGAGGGGACTAGCGGGAACAATGAGCAGTTCTTC.

The chain joins TRBV19 to TRBJ2-7; 8 nucleotides line up with TRBD1. Trimming cost V 6 bases and J 4 bases; bases outside gene matches: 8. From germline, CDR1 is LNHDA and CDR2 SQIVND (reference sequence). This CDR3 comprises 14 residues. In nucleotides, the CDR3 is TGTGCCAGTAGCCGGACAGGGACTGATTACGAGCAGTACTTC. This sequence encodes CASSRTGTDYEQYF.

The chain carries TRBV9 and TRBJ1-2, with 8 bases matching TRBD1. The CDR3 has 14 amino acids. Germline lookup yields CDR1 SGDLS and CDR2 YYNGEE. With 6 bases clipped from V and 6 bases from J, the junction kept 10 bases outside the gene matches. The CDR3 DNA reads TGTGCCAGCACCGGGCCCGACAGGGGCGATGGCTACACCTTC. This codes for CASTGPDRGDGYTF.

The J gene is TRBJ2-5, the V gene TRBV15; 8 bases match TRBD1. Looked up from germline, CDR1 is LNHNV and CDR2 is YYDKDF (reference sequence). This CDR3 region has 15 residues. The V and J ends lost 1 base and 4 bases, in that order; junction bases with no gene match: 5. Here the CDR3 DNA reads TGTGCCACCAGCAGAGGAGGACAGGGAGGAGAGACCCAGTACTTC. This sequence encodes CATSRGGQGGETQYF.

The chain couples TRBV4-3 to TRBJ2-5, with unresolved D. This CDR3 is 13 amino acids long. CDR1 LGHNA and CDR2 YSLEER come from the germline V gene. Deletions cut 2 bases from V and 2 bases from J, with 6 bases between. CDR3 nucleotides: TGCGCCAGCAGCCAAAATAGACAAGAGACCCAGTACTTC. The encoded protein is CASSQNRQETQYF.

The chain links TRBV7-2 to TRBJ2-5; 8 bases are shared with TRBD1. V dropped 5 bases and J dropped 6; count of bases not matched to a gene: 8. The germline V gene encodes CDR1 SGHTA and CDR2 FQGNSA. The CDR3 sequence is 14 residues long. The CDR3 DNA reads as TGTGCCAGCAGCCCTGACAGGGGAGGAAAGACCCAGTACTTC. It codes for CASSPDRGGKTQYF.

The genes are TRBV15 and TRBJ1-5, with D possibly matching TRBD1 (6 bases). Per germline, CDR1 LNHNV and CDR2 YYDKDF (reference sequence). This CDR3 is built from 14 residues. V was pared by 5 bases and J by 6 bases, with 14 bases between. The chain's CDR3 is CATSGGGGGQPQHF. In DNA form, the CDR3 reads TGTGCCACCAGCGGGGGTGGGGGCGGTCAGCCCCAGCATTTT. The variable domain in full, completed from reference TRBV15 and TRBJ1-5, reads DAMVIQNPRYQVTQFGKPVTLSCSQTLNHNVMYWYQQKSSQAPKLLFHYYDKDFNNEADTPDNFQSRRPNTSFCFLDIRSPGLGDTAMYLCATSGGGGGQPQHFGDGTRLSIL.

This chain links TRBV5-8 with TRBJ2-4; TRBD1 might be the D (5 bases). Germline-derived CDR1 and CDR2 are SGHTS and YDEGEE. The CDR3 extends over 12 amino acids. With 1 base removed from V and 7 bases from J, the gap between germline ends came to 6 bases. DNA for the CDR3: TGTGCCAGCAGCTTGCGACAGAACATTCAGTACTTC. It yields the protein CASSLRQNIQYF.

This clone came up once. The chain is built from TRBV4-2 and TRBJ1-4; weak D call: TRBD1 (6 bases). The CDR3 is 18 residues long. Trimming shortened V by 2 bases and J by 7 bases, and 23 bases separated the two germline ends. The germline gives CDR1 LGHNA, CDR2 YNFKEQ. The CDR3 DNA reads TGTGCCAGCAGCCAAAACCTAATAGACAGGCCGGGATTTGAAAAACTGTTTTTT. Its protein product is CASSQNLIDRPGFEKLFF.

CDR3: CASSFSFESYEQYF. The DNA of the CDR3 is TGTGCCAGCAGCTTTAGTTTTGAGTCCTACGAGCAGTACTTC. The chain combines TRBV7-9 with TRBJ2-7; no firm D call. CDR1 and CDR2 (germline): SEHNR, FQNEAQ (reference sequence). The CDR3 consists of 14 residues. Between the trimmed V and J ends, which lost 3 bases and 1 base, there was a span of 10 bases.

In nucleotides, the CDR3 is TGTGCCAGCCGACGGGGGGGCCAAGAGACCCAGTACTTC. As protein: CASRRGGQETQYF. The chain is built from TRBV6-5 and TRBJ2-5, with 8 bases aligning to TRBD2. CDR1 and CDR2 (germline): MNHEY, SVGAGI. The CDR3 totals 13 residues. J lost 1 base, V lost 8 bases, and 3 bases had no gene match.

This clone was recorded only once. This sequence joins TRBV18 and TRBJ2-7; 11 bases fit TRBD1. Losses at the gene ends were 2 bases for V and 3 bases for J; bases not matched to a gene: 3. Germline values: CDR1 KGHSH, CDR2 LQKENI. The CDR3 has 15 amino acids. Written as DNA, the CDR3 is TGTGCCAGCTCACCAGGGACAGGGGGGAACTACGAGCAGTACTTC. It is translated as CASSPGTGGNYEQYF.

The V gene is TRBV10-1, the J gene TRBJ2-3, with TRBD2 identical over 15 bases. Per the germline V gene, CDR1 is WNHNN and CDR2 is SYGVQD (reference sequence). The V gene end was trimmed by 5 bases and the J gene end by 4 bases; junction bases not matched to a gene: 4. The CDR3 extends over 16 amino acids. Here the CDR3 reads CASSIGLAGGADTQYF. The CDR3, as DNA: TGCGCCAGCAGTATAGGACTAGCGGGAGGGGCAGATACGCAGTATTTT.

The chain joins TRBV15 to TRBJ2-5; 7 bases line up with TRBD2. CDR3 length equals 14 residues. Trimming at V came to 0 bases and at J to 12 bases, leaving 10 bases not matched to a gene. Germline CDR1 reads LNHNV; CDR2 reads YYDKDF (reference sequence). CDR3 DNA: TGTGCCACCAGCAGAGATAACGCACTGGGGACTAAGTACTTC. Protein product: CATSRDNALGTKYF.

V is TRBV11-2 and J is TRBJ2-2, with D hard to call. Germline V gene lookup returns CDR1 SGHAT and CDR2 FQNNGV. The CDR3 has 14 residues. Trimming removed 3 bases from V and 8 bases from J, with 13 bases in between. CDR3 loop: CASSFPRGSGELFF. CDR3 coding DNA: TGTGCCAGCAGCTTCCCGAGAGGTTCTGGGGAGCTGTTTTTT.

The rearrangement links TRBV6-2 or TRBV6-3 to TRBJ2-7, with TRBD1 as a possible D gene (6 bases). V was clipped by 5 bases and J by 6 bases, with 14 bases between them. CDR3 size: 13 residues. The germline V gene has CDR1 MNHEY and CDR2 SVGEGT. The CDR3: CASSIRGFREQYF. CDR3 nucleotide sequence: TGTGCCAGCAGTATCAGGGGATTCCGCGAGCAGTACTTC.

The V gene is TRBV27, the J gene TRBJ2-1; perhaps TRBD2 as D (6 bases). Germline CDR1 MNHEY, CDR2 SMNVEV (reference sequence). The V and J ends lost 8 bases and 4 bases respectively, with 18 bases between them. The CDR3 contains 15 residues. The CDR3 region has the DNA TGTGCCAGCTGGCCTCAAGGACTACTTTACAATGAGCAGTTCTTC. It yields the protein CASWPQGLLYNEQFF.

The chain has TRBV28 and TRBJ2-1, with TRBD2 matching over 13 bases. CDR1 is MDHEN, CDR2 SYDVKM, per germline. CDR3 length equals 18 residues. Trimming took 6 bases from V and 4 from J; bases not matched to a gene: 12. The CDR3 spells CASSILAGGPMAYNEQFF. The CDR3 DNA follows: TGTGCCAGCAGCATACTAGCGGGAGGGCCGATGGCGTACAATGAGCAGTTCTTC.

This chain uses TRBV2 with TRBJ1-1; D gene ambiguous. From germline, CDR1 is SNHLY and CDR2 FYNNEI. Trimming left V 3 bases short and J 0 bases short, with 8 bases between. The CDR3 consists of 14 residues. The DNA of the CDR3 is TGTGCCAGCAGTGATCCCGGAGTGAACACTGAAGCTTTCTTT. Residues: CASSDPGVNTEAFF.

V usage is TRBV5-1 and J usage is TRBJ2-7; D might be TRBD2 (5 bases). Germline lookup yields CDR1 SGHRS and CDR2 YFSETQ. Trimming removed 0 bases from V and 2 bases from J, with 12 bases in between. The CDR3 consists of 15 residues. The CDR3 bases are TGCGCCAGCAGCTTGGTTGGGAGTCATACCTACGAGCAGTACTTC. Its translation is CASSLVGSHTYEQYF.

The chain links TRBV2 to TRBJ2-3; a weak D match, TRBD1 (5 bases). Germline values: CDR1 SNHLY, CDR2 FYNNEI. The germline V and J ends were trimmed by 7 bases and 4 bases, with 24 bases remaining between them. The CDR3 runs 17 residues. CDR3 loop: CASKRSAGAGPSDTQYF. As DNA, the CDR3 is TGTGCCAGCAAGCGTTCAGCCGGAGCAGGGCCATCAGATACGCAGTATTTT. Drawing the rest from reference TRBV2 and TRBJ2-3, the complete variable domain is EPEVTQTPSHQVTQMGQEVILRCVPISNHLYFYWYRQILGQKVEFLVSFYNNEISEKSEIFDDQFSVERPDGSNFTLKIRSTKLEDSAMYFCASKRSAGAGPSDTQYFGPGTRLTVL.

This chain joins TRBV20-1 and TRBJ2-1; a weak D match, TRBD1 (5 bases). V lost 6 bases and J lost 7, with 10 bases in between. CDR3 length: 11 residues. Germline V gives CDR1 DFQATT, CDR2 SNEGSKA (reference sequence). The DNA for the CDR3 is TGCAGTGCCATCAGGGAAAATGAGCAGTTCTTC. This encodes CSAIRENEQFF.

The V and J genes are TRBV5-1 and TRBJ1-1; possibly TRBD1 for D (5 bases). The CDR3 is 15 residues long. Trimming took off 6 bases at V and 1 base at J, with 16 bases between the two ends. CDR1 is SGHRS and CDR2 is YFSETQ in the germline V gene. The CDR3 sequence: CASTRGGEGNTEAFF. In DNA, the CDR3 is TGCGCCAGCACCCGTGGGGGGGAGGGGAACACTGAAGCTTTCTTT. Combining the CDR3 with reference TRBV5-1 and TRBJ1-1 gives the whole variable domain KAGVTQTPRYLIKTRGQQVTLSCSPISGHRSVSWYQQTPGQGLQFLFEYFSETQRNKGNFPGRFSGRQFSNSRSEMNVSTLELGDSALYLCASTRGGEGNTEAFFGQGTRLTVV.

This chain links TRBV19 with TRBJ2-7, with 7 bases fitting TRBD2. There are 15 residues in the CDR3. V lost 3 bases to trimming and J lost 1 base; unmatched junction nucleotides: 6. From germline, CDR1 is LNHDA and CDR2 SQIVND (reference sequence). Here the CDR3 reads CASSMRGGRSYEQYF. CDR3 bases: TGTGCCAGTAGTATGCGGGGCGGGAGATCCTACGAGCAGTACTTC. The full variable domain, with the rest looked up from reference TRBV19 and TRBJ2-7, is DGGITQSPKYLFRKEGQNVTLSCEQNLNHDAMYWYRQDPGQGLRLIYYSQIVNDFQKGDIAEGYSVSREKKESFPLTVTSAQKNPTAFYLCASSMRGGRSYEQYFGPGTRLTVT.

The chain joins TRBV5-6 to TRBJ1-1; the D gene is possibly TRBD1 (6 bases). Per the germline V gene, CDR1 is SGHDT and CDR2 is YYEEEE. The CDR3 is 14 residues long. Trimming stripped 5 bases from V and 1 base from J, with 12 bases between. CDR3 residues: CASRFTDRNTEAFF. CDR3 DNA: TGTGCCAGCAGGTTCACGGACAGGAACACTGAAGCTTTCTTT.